The text below deals with one T cell receptor beta chain. Its antigen remains unknown. The germline V gene has CDR1 SGHNT and CDR2 YYREEE (reference sequence). CDR3 length: 14 residues. J gave up 4 bases and V 6 bases, and 6 bases lay outside the gene matches. This record belongs to a study of Tregs in tolerant kidney transplant recipients. Regarding the study as a whole: Validation in larger populations is needed because few patients were studied.

Only in-frame clones appear in the TCRdb table, and some are missing; sequencing was by immunoSEQ multiplex PCR. Of about 73,000 clones listed, 95% to 98% are singletons. The source material was CD4+ T cells from blood, sampled before the transplant. The chain links TRBV5-4 to TRBJ2-3, with TRBD1 matching over 9 bases. This receptor was obtained from a human donor who received a combined kidney and bone marrow transplant. The DNA of the CDR3 is TGTGCCAGCAAGGACAGGGGCGATTCAGATACGCAGTATTTT. Translation gives CASKDRGDSDTQYF.